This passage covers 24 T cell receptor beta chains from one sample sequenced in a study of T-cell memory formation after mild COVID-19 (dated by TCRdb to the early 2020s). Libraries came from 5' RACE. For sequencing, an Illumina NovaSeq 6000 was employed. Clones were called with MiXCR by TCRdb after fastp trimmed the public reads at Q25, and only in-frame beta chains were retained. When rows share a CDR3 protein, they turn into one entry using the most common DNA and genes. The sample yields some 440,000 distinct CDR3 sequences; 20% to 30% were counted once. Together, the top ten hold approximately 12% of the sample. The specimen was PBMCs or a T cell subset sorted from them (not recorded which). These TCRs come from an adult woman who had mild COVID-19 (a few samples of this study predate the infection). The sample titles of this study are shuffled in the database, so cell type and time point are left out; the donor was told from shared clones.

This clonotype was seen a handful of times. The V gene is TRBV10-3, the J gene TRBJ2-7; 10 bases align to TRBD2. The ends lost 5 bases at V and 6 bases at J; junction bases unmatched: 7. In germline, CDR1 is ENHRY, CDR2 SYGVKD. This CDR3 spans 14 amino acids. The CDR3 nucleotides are TGTGCCATCAGTATAATAGCGGGAGGCTCCGAGCAGTACTTC. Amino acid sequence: CAISIIAGGSEQYF.

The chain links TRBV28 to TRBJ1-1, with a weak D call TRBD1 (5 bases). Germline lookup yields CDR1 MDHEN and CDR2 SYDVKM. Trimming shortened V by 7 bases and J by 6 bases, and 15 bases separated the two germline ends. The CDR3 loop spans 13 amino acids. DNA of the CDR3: TGTGCCAGCACAGTTTGGGGGATTCCTGAAGCTTTCTTT. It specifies CASTVWGIPEAFF.

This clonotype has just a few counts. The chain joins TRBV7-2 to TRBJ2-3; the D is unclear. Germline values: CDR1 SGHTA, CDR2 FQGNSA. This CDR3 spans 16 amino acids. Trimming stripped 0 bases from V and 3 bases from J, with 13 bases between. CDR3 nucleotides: TGTGCCAGCAGCTTAGCCGAGACCCCAAGGACAGATACGCAGTATTTT. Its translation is CASSLAETPRTDTQYF.

CDR3 loop: CASSYGGGSYEQYF. In DNA, the CDR3 is TGTGCCAGCAGTTACGGCGGGGGCAGCTACGAGCAGTACTTC. The chain carries TRBV6-5 and TRBJ2-7; tentatively, D is TRBD2 (7 bases). CDR1 is MNHEY and CDR2 is SVGAGI in the germline V gene. V lost 2 bases to trimming and J lost 3 bases, with 11 bases between them. The CDR3 spans 14 residues.

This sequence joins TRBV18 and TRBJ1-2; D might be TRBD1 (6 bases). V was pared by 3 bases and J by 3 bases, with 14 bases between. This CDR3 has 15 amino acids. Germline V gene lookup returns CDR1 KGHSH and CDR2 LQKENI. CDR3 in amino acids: CASSPPSRGDYGYTF. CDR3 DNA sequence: TGTGCCAGCTCACCTCCGAGCAGGGGTGACTATGGCTACACCTTC.

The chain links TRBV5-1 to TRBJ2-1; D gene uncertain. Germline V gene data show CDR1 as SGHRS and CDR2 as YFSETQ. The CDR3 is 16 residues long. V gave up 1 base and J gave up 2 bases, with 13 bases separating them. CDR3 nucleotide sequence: TGCGCCAGCAGCTTGACACTAAACATGGCCTACAATGAGCAGTTCTTC. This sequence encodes CASSLTLNMAYNEQFF.

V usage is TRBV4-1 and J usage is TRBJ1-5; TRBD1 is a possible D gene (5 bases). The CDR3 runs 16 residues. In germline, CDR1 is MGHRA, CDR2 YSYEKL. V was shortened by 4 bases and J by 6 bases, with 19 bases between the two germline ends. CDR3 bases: TGCGCCAGCAGCCTTCGGACACGCGACGGCAGTCAGCCCCAGCATTTT. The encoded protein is CASSLRTRDGSQPQHF.

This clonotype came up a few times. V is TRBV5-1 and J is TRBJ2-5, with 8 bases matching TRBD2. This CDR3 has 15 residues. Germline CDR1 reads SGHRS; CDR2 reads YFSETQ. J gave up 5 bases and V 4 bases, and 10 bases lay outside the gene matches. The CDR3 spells CASSITSGTLETQYF. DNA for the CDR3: TGCGCCAGCAGCATAACTAGCGGTACCCTTGAGACCCAGTACTTC.

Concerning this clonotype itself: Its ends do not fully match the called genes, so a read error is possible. The CDR3 DNA follows: TGCAGCGCTGAATGGCGGGGGGCCTACAATGAGCAGTTCTTC. Protein: CSAEWRGAYNEQFF. The chain joins TRBV29-1 to TRBJ2-1, with 8 bases identical to TRBD2. The germline gives CDR1 SQVTM, CDR2 ANQGSEA. This CDR3 contains 14 residues.

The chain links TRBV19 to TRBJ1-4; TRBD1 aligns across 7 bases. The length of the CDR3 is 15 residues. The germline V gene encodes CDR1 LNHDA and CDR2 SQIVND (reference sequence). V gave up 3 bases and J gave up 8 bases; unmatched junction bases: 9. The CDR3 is CASSIRRDRSEKLFF. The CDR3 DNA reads TGTGCCAGTAGTATTCGCCGGGACAGAAGCGAAAAACTGTTTTTT.

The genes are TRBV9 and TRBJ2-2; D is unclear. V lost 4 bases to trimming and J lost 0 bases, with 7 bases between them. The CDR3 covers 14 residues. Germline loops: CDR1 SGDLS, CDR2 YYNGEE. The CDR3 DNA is TGTGCCAGCAGCTCACGGACGAACACCGGGGAGCTGTTTTTT. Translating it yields CASSSRTNTGELFF.

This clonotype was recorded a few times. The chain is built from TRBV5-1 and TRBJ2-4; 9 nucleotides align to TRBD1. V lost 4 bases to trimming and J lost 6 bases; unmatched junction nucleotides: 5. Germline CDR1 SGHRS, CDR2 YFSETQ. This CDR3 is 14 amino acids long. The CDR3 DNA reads TGCGCCAGCAGCCCTGGACAGGGGAGAAACATTCAGTACTTC. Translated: CASSPGQGRNIQYF.

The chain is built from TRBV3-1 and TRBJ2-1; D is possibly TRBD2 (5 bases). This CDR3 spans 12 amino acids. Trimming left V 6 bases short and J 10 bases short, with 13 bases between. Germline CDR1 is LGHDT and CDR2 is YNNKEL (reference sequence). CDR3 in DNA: TGTGCCAGCAGTCCTCTCGAGGGAGAGCAGTTCTTC. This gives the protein CASSPLEGEQFF.

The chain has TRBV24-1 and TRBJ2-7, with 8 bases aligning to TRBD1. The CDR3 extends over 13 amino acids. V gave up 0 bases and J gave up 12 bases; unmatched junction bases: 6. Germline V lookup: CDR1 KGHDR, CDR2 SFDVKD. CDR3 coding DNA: TGTGCCACCAGTGATTTGGACAGGGGCCCGGTGTACTTC. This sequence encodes CATSDLDRGPVYF.

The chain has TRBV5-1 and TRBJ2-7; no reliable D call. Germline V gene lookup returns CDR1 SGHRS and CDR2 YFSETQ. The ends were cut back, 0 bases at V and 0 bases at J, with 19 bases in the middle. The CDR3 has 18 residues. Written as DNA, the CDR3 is TGCGCCAGCAGCTTGGATCTTTGGGTTGGGCCCTTCTCCTACGAGCAGTACTTC. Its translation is CASSLDLWVGPFSYEQYF. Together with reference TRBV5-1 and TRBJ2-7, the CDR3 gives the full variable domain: KAGVTQTPRYLIKTRGQQVTLSCSPISGHRSVSWYQQTPGQGLQFLFEYFSETQRNKGNFPGRFSGRQFSNSRSEMNVSTLELGDSALYLCASSLDLWVGPFSYEQYFGPGTRLTVT.

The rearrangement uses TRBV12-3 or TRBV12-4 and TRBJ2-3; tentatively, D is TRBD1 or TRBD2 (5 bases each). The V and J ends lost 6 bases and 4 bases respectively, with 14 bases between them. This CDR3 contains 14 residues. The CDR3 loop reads CASSPLGGADTQYF. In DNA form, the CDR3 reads TGTGCCAGCAGCCCGCTTGGGGGTGCAGATACGCAGTATTTT.

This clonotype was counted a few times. CDR3 sequence (DNA): TGTGCCAGCAGCCTAAAGCGGGGGGGCAACTCCTACAATGAGCAGTTCTTC. Its translation: CASSLKRGGNSYNEQFF. The chain employs TRBV7-9 and TRBJ2-1; 10 bases match TRBD2. The CDR3 contains 17 residues. After removal of 5 bases from V and 0 bases from J, the junction contained 7 bases not matched to a gene. In germline, CDR1 is SEHNR, CDR2 FQNEAQ (reference sequence).

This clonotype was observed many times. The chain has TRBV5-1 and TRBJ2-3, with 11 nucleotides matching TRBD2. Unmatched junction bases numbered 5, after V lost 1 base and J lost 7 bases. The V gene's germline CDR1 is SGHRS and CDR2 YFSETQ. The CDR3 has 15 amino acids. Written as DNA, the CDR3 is TGCGCCAGCAGCTTGACTAGCGGGGGTATAAATACGCAGTATTTT. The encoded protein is CASSLTSGGINTQYF.

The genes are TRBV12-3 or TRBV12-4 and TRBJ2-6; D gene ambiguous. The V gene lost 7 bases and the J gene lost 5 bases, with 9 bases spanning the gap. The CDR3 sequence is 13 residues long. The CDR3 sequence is CASTPGRANVLTF. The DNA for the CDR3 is TGTGCCAGCACCCCAGGCCGGGCCAACGTCCTGACTTTC.

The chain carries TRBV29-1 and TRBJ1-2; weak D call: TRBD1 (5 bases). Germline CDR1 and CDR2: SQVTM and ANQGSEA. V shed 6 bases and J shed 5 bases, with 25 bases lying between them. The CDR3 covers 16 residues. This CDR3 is CSVEALGGEAGYGYTF. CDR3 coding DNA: TGCAGCGTCGAGGCCCTTGGTGGCGAGGCAGGGTATGGCTACACCTTC. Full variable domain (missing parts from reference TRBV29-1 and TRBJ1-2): SAVISQKPSRDICQRGTSLTIQCQVDSQVTMMFWYRQQPGQSLTLIATANQGSEATYESGFVIDKFPISRPNLTFSTLTVSNMSPEDSSIYLCSVEALGGEAGYGYTFGSGTRLTVV.

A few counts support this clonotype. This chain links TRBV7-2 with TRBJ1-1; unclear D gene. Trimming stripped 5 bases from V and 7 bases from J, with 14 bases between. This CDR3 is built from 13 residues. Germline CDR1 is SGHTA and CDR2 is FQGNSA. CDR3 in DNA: TGTGCCAGCAGCCCCGGTCCCGACGGTGAAGCTTTCTTT. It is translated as CASSPGPDGEAFF.

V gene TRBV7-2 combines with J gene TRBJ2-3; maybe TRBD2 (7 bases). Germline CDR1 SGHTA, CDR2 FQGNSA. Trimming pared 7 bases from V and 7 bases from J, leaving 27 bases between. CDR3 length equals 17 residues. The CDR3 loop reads CASTSQGRETSRHTQYF. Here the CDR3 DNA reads TGTGCCAGCACCTCACAGGGCAGAGAGACTAGCAGGCATACGCAGTATTTT.

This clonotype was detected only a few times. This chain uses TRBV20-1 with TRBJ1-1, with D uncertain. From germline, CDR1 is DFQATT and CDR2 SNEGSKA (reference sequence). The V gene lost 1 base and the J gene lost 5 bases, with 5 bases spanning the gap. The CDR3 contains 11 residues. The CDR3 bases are TGCAGTGCTAGAGTCCGGACTGAAGCTTTCTTT. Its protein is CSARVRTEAFF.

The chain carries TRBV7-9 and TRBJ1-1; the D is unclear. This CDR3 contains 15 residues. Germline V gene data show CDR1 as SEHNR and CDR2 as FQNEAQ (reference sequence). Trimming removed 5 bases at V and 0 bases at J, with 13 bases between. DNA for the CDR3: TGTGCCAGCAGCACCTCGGGGAGGGTGAACACTGAAGCTTTCTTT. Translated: CASSTSGRVNTEAFF.